This T cell receptor (beta chain) was captured in a study of blood T cell repertoires in COVID-19. Study-wide context: T cells, B-cell-depleted T cells, or PBMCs provided the cDNA or gDNA that served as material.

The Seattle patients joined while their infection was active and were tracked longitudinally afterward. This CDR3 is built from 14 residues. Germline CDR1 reads SNHLY; CDR2 reads FYNNEI. Trimming took off 9 bases at V and 1 base at J, with 14 bases between the two ends. Under the authors' procedure: Amplification of reference gene primers was used by the study to estimate nucleated cell counts. TCRdb's table, derived via immunoSEQ multiplex PCR, lists solely in-frame clones and lacks some. D and trimming were read from the DNA, whereas the V and J calls and clone size are those reported in that table. The sample yields approximately 330,000 clones, roughly 87% seen once.

The V call is TRBV2, the J call TRBJ2-3; D not resolved. The receptor was isolated from a man in his thirties or forties with COVID-19, enrolled during active disease. Sequenced material: peripheral blood. CDR3 coding DNA: TGTGCCAGTGGCGTACTAACGCGCACAGATACGCAGTATTTT. It is translated as CASGVLTRTDTQYF.